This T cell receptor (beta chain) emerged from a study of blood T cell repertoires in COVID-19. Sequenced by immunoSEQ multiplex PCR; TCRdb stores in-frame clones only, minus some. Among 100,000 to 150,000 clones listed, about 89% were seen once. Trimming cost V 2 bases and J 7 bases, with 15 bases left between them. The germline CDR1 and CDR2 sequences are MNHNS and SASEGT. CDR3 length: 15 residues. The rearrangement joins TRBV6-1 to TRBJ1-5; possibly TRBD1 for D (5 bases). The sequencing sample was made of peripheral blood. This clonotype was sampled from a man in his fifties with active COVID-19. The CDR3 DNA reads TGTGCCAGCAGTGAAATCGCAGGGTATAAGCAGCCCCAGCATTTT. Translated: CASSEIAGYKQPQHF.